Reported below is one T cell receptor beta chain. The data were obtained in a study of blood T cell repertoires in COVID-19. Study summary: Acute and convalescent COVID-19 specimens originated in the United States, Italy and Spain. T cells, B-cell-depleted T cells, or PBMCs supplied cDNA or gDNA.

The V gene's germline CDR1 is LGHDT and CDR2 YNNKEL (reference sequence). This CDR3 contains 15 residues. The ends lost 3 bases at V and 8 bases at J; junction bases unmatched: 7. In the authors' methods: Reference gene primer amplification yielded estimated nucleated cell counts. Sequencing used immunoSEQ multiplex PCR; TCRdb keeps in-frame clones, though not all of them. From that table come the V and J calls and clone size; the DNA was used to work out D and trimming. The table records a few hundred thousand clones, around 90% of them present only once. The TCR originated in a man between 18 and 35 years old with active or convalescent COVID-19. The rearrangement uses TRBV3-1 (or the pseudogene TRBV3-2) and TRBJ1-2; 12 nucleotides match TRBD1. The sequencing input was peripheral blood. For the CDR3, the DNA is TGTGCCAGCAGCCAGCCGGGACAGGGGGCGCAGGGCTACACCTTC. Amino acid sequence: CASSQPGQGAQGYTF.